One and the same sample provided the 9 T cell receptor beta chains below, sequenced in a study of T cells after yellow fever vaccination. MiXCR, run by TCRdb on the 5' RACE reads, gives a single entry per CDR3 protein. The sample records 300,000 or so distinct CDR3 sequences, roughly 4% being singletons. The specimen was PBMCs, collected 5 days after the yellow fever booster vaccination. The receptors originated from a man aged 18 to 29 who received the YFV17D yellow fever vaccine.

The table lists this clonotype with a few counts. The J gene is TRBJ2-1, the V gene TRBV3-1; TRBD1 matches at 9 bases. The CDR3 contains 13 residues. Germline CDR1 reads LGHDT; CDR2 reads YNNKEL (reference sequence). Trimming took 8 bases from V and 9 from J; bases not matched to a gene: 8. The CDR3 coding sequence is TGTGCCAGCTCTGGACAGGGGAGGGGTGAGCAGTTCTTC. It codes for CASSGQGRGEQFF.

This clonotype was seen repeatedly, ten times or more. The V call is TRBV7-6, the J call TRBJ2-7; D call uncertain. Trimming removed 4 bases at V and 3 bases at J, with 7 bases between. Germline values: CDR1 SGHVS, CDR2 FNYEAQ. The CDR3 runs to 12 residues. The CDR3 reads CASSSAGYEQYF. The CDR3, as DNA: TGTGCCAGCAGCTCGGCTGGCTACGAGCAGTACTTC.

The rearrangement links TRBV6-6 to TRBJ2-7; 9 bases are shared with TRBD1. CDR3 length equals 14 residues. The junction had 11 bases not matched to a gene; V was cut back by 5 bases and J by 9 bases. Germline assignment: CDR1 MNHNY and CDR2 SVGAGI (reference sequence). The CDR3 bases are TGTGCCAGCAGTCGACCGGGACAGGGTACGAGGCAGTACTTC. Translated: CASSRPGQGTRQYF.

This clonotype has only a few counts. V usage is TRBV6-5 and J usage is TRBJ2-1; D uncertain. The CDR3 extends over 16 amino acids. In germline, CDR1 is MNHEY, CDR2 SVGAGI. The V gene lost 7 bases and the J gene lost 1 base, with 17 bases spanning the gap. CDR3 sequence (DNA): TGTGCCAGCATCGCCTCTCCGGGTGGATCCTACAATGAGCAGTTCTTC. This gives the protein CASIASPGGSYNEQFF.

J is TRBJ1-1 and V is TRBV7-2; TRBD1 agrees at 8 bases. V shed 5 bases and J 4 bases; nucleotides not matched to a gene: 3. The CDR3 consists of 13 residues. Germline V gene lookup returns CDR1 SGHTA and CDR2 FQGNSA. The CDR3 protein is CASSQGAVTEAFF. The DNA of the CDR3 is TGTGCCAGCAGCCAGGGGGCTGTCACTGAAGCTTTCTTT.

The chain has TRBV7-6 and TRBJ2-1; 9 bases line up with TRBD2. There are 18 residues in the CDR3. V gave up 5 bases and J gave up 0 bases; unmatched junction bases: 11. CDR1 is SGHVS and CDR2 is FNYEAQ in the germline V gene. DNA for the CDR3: TGTGCCAGCAGCCGTATTAGCGGGGGAGGGGGCTCCTACAATGAGCAGTTCTTC. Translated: CASSRISGGGGSYNEQFF.

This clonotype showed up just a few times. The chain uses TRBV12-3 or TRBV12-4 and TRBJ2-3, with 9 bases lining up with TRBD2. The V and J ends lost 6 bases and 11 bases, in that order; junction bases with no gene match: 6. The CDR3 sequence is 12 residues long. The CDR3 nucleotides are TGTGCCAGCAGGCCTAGCGGGGTTCGGCAGTATTTT. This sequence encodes CASRPSGVRQYF.

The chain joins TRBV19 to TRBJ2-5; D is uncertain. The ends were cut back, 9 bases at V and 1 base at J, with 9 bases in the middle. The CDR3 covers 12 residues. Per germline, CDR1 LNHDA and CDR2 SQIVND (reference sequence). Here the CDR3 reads CASRSRQETQYF. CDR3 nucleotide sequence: TGTGCCAGCCGCAGCCGCCAAGAGACCCAGTACTTC. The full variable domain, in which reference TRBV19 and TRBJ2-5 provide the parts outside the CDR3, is DGGITQSPKYLFRKEGQNVTLSCEQNLNHDAMYWYRQDPGQGLRLIYYSQIVNDFQKGDIAEGYSVSREKKESFPLTVTSAQKNPTAFYLCASRSRQETQYFGPGTRLLVL.

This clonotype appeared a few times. In nucleotides, the CDR3 is TGTGCCAGCAGCTTAGGCTCCAGGGCCTATCAGCCCCAGCATTTT. As protein: CASSLGSRAYQPQHF. The chain has TRBV7-2 and TRBJ1-5; a possible D gene is TRBD1 (5 bases). V gave up 1 base and J gave up 5 bases, with 12 bases separating them. The germline CDR1 and CDR2 sequences are SGHTA and FQGNSA. This CDR3 spans 15 amino acids.